The clone carrying this T cell receptor beta chain was counted between two and nine times. Antigen specificity is unknown. As for time point: patch test 2, 6 weeks after DPC sensitization. Treatment noted: therapeutic diphenylcyclopropenone sensitization with weekly scalp DPC. V lost 2 bases and J 6 bases, leaving 11 bases between the germline ends. CDR3 length: 14 residues. Germline V lookup: CDR1 KGHSH, CDR2 LQKENI. In TCRdb, the RACE reads were re-called with MiXCR into one record per CDR3 protein. The table includes tens of thousands of distinct CDR3 sequences, more than 8.5% detected once. The data were taken from a study of human T cells and chemical hapten exposure. Regarding the study as a whole: High-frequency TCRs, those above 1 in 1000, stayed the same after DPC sensitization.

This sequence joins TRBV18 and TRBJ1-3; D unresolved. The sequence came from a middle-aged woman with alopecia areata. Some clones in this sample may be carry-over from other donors' samples. The sample was whole blood, taken in connection with sensitization to the hapten diphenylcyclopropenone (DPC). Here the CDR3 DNA reads TGTGCCAGCTCACCATCACGTCGCGTAAACACCATATATTTT. Translation: CASSPSRRVNTIYF.